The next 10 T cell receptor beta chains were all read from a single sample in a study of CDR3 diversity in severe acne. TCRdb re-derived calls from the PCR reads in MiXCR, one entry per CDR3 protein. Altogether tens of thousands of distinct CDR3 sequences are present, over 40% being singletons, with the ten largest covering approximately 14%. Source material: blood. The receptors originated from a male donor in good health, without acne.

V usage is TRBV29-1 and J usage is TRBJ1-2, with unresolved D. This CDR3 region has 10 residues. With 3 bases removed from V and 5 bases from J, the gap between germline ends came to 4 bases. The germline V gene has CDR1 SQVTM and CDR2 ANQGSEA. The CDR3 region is CSVDRYGYTF. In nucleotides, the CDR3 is TGCAGCGTTGATAGGTATGGCTACACCTTC.

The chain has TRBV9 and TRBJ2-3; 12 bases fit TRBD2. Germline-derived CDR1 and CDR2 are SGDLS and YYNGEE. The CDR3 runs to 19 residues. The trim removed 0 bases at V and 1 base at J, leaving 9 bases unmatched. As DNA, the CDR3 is TGTGCCAGCAGCGTAGAGCGATCGTGGACTAGCGGGGGCACAGATACGCAGTATTTT. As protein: CASSVERSWTSGGTDTQYF.

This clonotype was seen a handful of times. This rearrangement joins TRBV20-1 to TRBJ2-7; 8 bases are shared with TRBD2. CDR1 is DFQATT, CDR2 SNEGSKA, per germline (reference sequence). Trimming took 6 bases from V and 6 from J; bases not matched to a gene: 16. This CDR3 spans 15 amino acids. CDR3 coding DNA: TGCAGTGCCTCCTCCCTGGAGCGGGAGAGCTCCGAGCAGTACTTC. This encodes CSASSLERESSEQYF.

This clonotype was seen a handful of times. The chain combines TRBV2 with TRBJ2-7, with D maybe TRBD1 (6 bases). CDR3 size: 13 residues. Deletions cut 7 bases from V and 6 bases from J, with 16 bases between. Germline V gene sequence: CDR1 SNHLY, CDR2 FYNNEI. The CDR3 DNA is TGTGCCAGCACTTCGGACAGCCTTGGCGAGCAGTACTTC. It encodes CASTSDSLGEQYF. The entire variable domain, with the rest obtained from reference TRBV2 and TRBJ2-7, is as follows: EPEVTQTPSHQVTQMGQEVILRCVPISNHLYFYWYRQILGQKVEFLVSFYNNEISEKSEIFDDQFSVERPDGSNFTLKIRSTKLEDSAMYFCASTSDSLGEQYFGPGTRLTVT.

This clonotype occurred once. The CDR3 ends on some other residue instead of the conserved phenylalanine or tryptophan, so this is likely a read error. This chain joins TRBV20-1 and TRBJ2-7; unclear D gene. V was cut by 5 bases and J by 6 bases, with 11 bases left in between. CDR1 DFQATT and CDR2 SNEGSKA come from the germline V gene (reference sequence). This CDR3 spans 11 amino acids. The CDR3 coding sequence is TGCAGTGCTTCATTTAGGGTCGAGCAGTACCTC. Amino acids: CSASFRVEQYL.

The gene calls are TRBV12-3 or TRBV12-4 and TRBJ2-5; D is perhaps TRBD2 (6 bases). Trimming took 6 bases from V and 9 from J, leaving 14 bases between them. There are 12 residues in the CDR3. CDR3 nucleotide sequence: TGTGCCAGCAGCACCCCTCCGGGAGCCCAGTACTTC. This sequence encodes CASSTPPGAQYF.

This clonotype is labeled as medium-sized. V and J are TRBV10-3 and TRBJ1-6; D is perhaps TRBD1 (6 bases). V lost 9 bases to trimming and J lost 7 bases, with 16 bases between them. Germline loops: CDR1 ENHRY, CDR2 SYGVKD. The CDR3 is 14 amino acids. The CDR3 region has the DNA TGTGCCATTGCTAACAGGGAGGACAATTCACCCCTCCACTTT. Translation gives CAIANREDNSPLHF.

The CDR3, as DNA: TGTGCCAGCAGCTTACAGGGGGCAGGGAACACTGAAGCTTTCTTT. Protein sequence: CASSLQGAGNTEAFF. V gene TRBV7-3 combines with J gene TRBJ1-1; 8 bases align to TRBD1. The germline V gene encodes CDR1 SGHTA and CDR2 FQGTGA. V was pared by 2 bases and J by 1 base, with 3 bases of the junction left unmatched. This CDR3 has 15 amino acids. The entire variable domain, with the rest obtained from reference TRBV7-3 and TRBJ1-1, is as follows: GAGVSQTPSNKVTEKGKYVELRCDPISGHTALYWYRQSLGQGPEFLIYFQGTGAADDSGLPNDRFFAVRPEGSVSTLKIQRTERGDSAVYLCASSLQGAGNTEAFFGQGTRLTVV.

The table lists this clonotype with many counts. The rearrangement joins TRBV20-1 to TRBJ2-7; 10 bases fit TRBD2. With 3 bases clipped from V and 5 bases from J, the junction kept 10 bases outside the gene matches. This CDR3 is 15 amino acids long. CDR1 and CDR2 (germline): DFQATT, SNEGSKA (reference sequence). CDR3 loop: CSASTSGMREDEQYF. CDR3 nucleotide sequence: TGCAGTGCTAGCACTAGCGGGATGAGAGAGGACGAGCAGTACTTC.

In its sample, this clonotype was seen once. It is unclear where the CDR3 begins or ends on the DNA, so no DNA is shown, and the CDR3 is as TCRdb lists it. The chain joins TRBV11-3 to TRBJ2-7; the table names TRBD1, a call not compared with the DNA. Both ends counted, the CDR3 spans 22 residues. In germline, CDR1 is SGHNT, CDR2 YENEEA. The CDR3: CASSSHICSARRPGEGAGEQYF.